This TCR beta chain was found in a study of blood T cells in healthy people across ages (dated by TCRdb to 2013 to 2016). Describing the broader study: In model experiments, roughly one uniquely barcoded TCR beta cDNA molecule per two T cells was captured by template switching. Using deep sequencing normalized with unique cDNA molecular identifiers, the study measured how TCR beta repertoire diversity changes with age. Four age groups were formed from the donors: young (average approximately 15 years), middle-aged (approximately 41), aged (around 62) and long-lived (around 80). To avoid experimental bias, donors of different ages were distributed randomly across sequencing lanes. The study analyzed two additional independent replicas of 1 million unique cDNA reads from the same blood draw for two donors, one aged 18 to 29 and one aged 80 or older.

Results and caveats for the whole study, not just this receptor: Bulk unsorted PBMC profiling prevented conclusive comparison of naive and antigen-experienced compartments. Observed TCR beta diversity per million T cells fell roughly linearly with age, and a significant reduction was already apparent by age approximately 40. Because donor CMV infection status was unknown, age-related changes in expanded clonotypes were potentially confounded. Compared with the aged group, the long-lived group had more naive CD4+ T cells, fewer expanded clones and increased TCR diversity, suggesting age selection. Estimates of total diversity from one million sequenced T cells were regarded as lower bounds and underestimates. A strong correlation was found between observed TCR beta diversity and the percentage of naive T cells measured by flow cytometry.

Library preparation was by 5' RACE. These reads were obtained on an Illumina HiSeq 2500. The second PCR ran for roughly 7 to 11 cycles and used a J-beta primer mix along with a sample-barcoded 5' primer. A unique molecular identifier was introduced onto each TCR beta cDNA molecule by a template-switch 5' adaptor carrying 12 random nucleotides. Each sample yielded at least 3 million CDR3-containing paired-end reads. All of the RNA was converted into first-strand cDNA using the Mint cDNA synthesis kit, with a TRBC-specific oligonucleotide serving as the primer. Following uracil-DNA glycosylase treatment, a first 18-cycle PCR with universal primers M1SS and BC2_uni_R was performed on all cDNA. Processing in the source paper ran as follows. For normalization, 1 million high-quality reads were randomly selected from each sample, with every read carrying a distinct molecular identifier. Instead of being binned into consensus sequences, reads with shared molecular identifiers were discarded. MiTCR, run with a Q25 quality threshold and the strictest error-elimination algorithm, handled CDR3 identification, clonotype clustering and error correction. A nonparametric unseen species model with Euler transformation was used to estimate lower-bound total TCR beta diversity. In TCRdb, the public reads were trimmed at Q25 with fastp and aligned with MiXCR, with productive beta chains retained. Rows matching on CDR3 protein sequence are summarized as one entry with the most common DNA and genes. These V and J calls rely on TCRdb rather than the paper's analysis. Within this sample are some 1.1 million distinct CDR3 sequences, with under 40% of them counted one time only. The ten largest account for about an eighth of the sample.

CDR1 and CDR2, per the germline V gene, are SQVTM and ANQGSEA. V is reduced by 5 bases and J by 0 bases, leaving a spacing of 11 bases between them. The CDR3, cysteine through phenylalanine, is 14 amino acids long. This entry keeps only the CDR3 DNA: 42 bases, framed from base 1. Donors were a few dozen systemically healthy Caucasian individuals from Russia aged 6 to 90 years. Around 9.9 milliliters of peripheral blood were collected from each donor into EDTA-treated Vacutainer tubes. PBMCs were isolated by Ficoll-Paque density-gradient centrifugation, with at least 6 million obtained per sample. Total RNA was extracted from PBMCs with Trizol reagent, with at least 6 micrograms obtained per sample. For every donor, flow cytometry on a PBMC aliquot measured the percentage of naive CD45RAhigh/CD27high T cells. Worth noting for this clonotype: Its antigen specificity is not known. No base qualities exist here, and no much larger clone lies one base off it.

The rearrangement joined TRBV29-1 to TRBJ1-3; too little of a D gene remains to name it. The sample consisted of blood. This clonotype originated in a man younger than 30 in good health. The DNA is TGCAGCGTTTCAGGACGGAGCTCTGGAAACACCATATATTTT. It codes for CSVSGRSSGNTIYF. The full variable domain, with segments outside the CDR3 supplied by the reference TRBV29-1 and TRBJ1-3 proteins, appears as SAVISQKPSRDICQRGTSLTIQCQVDSQVTMMFWYRQQPGQSLTLIATANQGSEATYESGFVIDKFPISRPNLTFSTLTVSNMSPEDSSIYLCSVSGRSSGNTIYFGEGSWLTVV.